Below, one TCR beta chain is given with its context. Its antigen is not identified. The data derive from a study of cytomegalovirus exposure and HLA in healthy donors. Study-level findings and limits: Certain sequence variants were highly shared and formed a cluster, and this cluster was likely a sequencing artifact.

The PCR contained 60 Vbeta and 13 Jbeta primers. This table comes from immunoSEQ multiplex PCR, and its TCRdb copy is limited to in-frame clones, with some not included. The repertoire includes 110,000 or so clones, over 75% of them detected once, and about 5.4% sits in the top ten. Germline CDR1 SGDLS, CDR2 YYNGEE. The CDR3 spans 13 residues. Unmatched junction bases numbered 5, after V lost 9 bases and J lost 6 bases. At sampling all donors were nominally healthy, likely with unrecorded immune exposures. Sequencing was performed on PBMCs. The rearrangement joins TRBV9 to TRBJ2-2, with 10 positions matching TRBD2. This sequence was found in a woman aged 25 to 45 in good health and CMV-seropositive. The CDR3 reads CATTAGGAGELFF. CDR3 in DNA: TGTGCCACGACAGCGGGGGGGGCCGGGGAGCTGTTTTTT.